This note documents a single T cell receptor (beta chain) sequence. The target of this receptor is not known. At one end the junction does not follow the germline gene, possibly because of a read error. The data were taken from a study of blood T cells in healthy people across ages (dated by TCRdb to the mid-2010s). About the investigation overall: Template switching captured roughly one uniquely barcoded TCR beta cDNA molecule per two T cells in model experiments. Using deep sequencing normalized with unique cDNA molecular identifiers, the study measured how TCR beta repertoire diversity changes with age. Donors were grouped into four age groups: young (average 16 years), middle-aged (approximately 41), aged (around 62) and long-lived (about 89). Donors of different ages were randomly distributed across sequencing lanes to avoid experimental bias. For two donors (one aged 18 to 29 and one aged 80 or older), the study analyzed two additional independent replicas of 1 million unique cDNA reads from the same blood draw.

Broader findings and caveats from the paper: As age increased, observed TCR beta diversity per million T cells dropped in a roughly linear way, and a significant reduction was already evident by age about 40. The CMV infection status of donors was not known, potentially confounding age-related changes in expanded clonotypes. Total diversity estimates from one million sequenced T cells were considered lower bounds and underestimates. Compared with the aged group, more naive CD4+ T cells, fewer expanded clones and increased TCR diversity were shown by the long-lived group, suggesting age selection. Conclusive comparison of naive and antigen-experienced compartments was prevented by the profiling of bulk unsorted PBMCs. There was a strong correlation between observed TCR beta diversity and the percentage of naive T cells measured by flow cytometry.

Library method: 5' RACE. Sequenced on an Illumina HiSeq 2500. A second 7 to 11 cycle PCR used a sample-barcoded 5' primer and a J-beta primer mix. A template-switch 5' adaptor carrying 12 random nucleotides introduced a unique molecular identifier onto each TCR beta cDNA molecule. At least 3 million CDR3-containing paired-end reads were obtained from each sample. First-strand cDNA was synthesized from all RNA with the Mint cDNA synthesis kit, primed by a TRBC-specific oligonucleotide. Following uracil-DNA glycosylase treatment, a first 18-cycle PCR with universal primers M1SS and BC2_uni_R was performed on all cDNA. Processing in the source paper ran as follows. Each sample was normalized by randomly selecting 1 million high-quality reads, each carrying a distinct molecular identifier. Reads with shared molecular identifiers were discarded instead of being binned into consensus sequences. MiTCR, run with a Q25 quality threshold and the strictest error-elimination algorithm, handled CDR3 identification, clonotype clustering and error correction. Lower-bound total TCR beta diversity was estimated with a nonparametric unseen species model using Euler transformation. The raw public data were reprocessed by TCRdb itself: fastp quality trimming at Q25, MiXCR clonotype calling, in-frame beta chains only. Under each unique CDR3 protein, matching rows form one entry showing the most common genes and DNA. What appears here as the V and J calls and clone size reflects TCRdb's work, not the paper's. The sample data list around 500,000 distinct CDR3 sequences, and around 48% of these were observed just once. The ten largest clones take up just under 25% of the sample.

Systemically healthy Caucasian individuals from Russia, 35 to 50 in total and aged roughly 6 to 95 years, were included as donors. About 10 milliliters of peripheral blood were collected from each donor into EDTA-treated Vacutainer tubes. PBMCs were isolated by Ficoll-Paque density-gradient centrifugation, with at least 7 million obtained per sample. Trizol reagent was used to extract total RNA from PBMCs, with at least 6 micrograms per sample. For every donor, an aliquot of PBMCs went through flow cytometry to measure the percentages of naive CD45RAhigh/CD27high T cells. The CDR1 and CDR2 encoded by the germline V gene (reference sequence) are DFQATT and SNEGSKA. Reading from cysteine to phenylalanine, the CDR3 counts 12 amino acids. The CDR3 DNA has 36 bases and is translated from base 1.

Recombination joined TRBV20-1 with TRBJ1-2; 10 central bases correspond to TRBD1. This TCR came from a man older than 75 in good health. Sequenced: blood. The DNA reads as follows: TGCGGTGCTCCGACAGGGGGCAATGGCTACACCTTC. This gives the protein CGAPTGGNGYTF.